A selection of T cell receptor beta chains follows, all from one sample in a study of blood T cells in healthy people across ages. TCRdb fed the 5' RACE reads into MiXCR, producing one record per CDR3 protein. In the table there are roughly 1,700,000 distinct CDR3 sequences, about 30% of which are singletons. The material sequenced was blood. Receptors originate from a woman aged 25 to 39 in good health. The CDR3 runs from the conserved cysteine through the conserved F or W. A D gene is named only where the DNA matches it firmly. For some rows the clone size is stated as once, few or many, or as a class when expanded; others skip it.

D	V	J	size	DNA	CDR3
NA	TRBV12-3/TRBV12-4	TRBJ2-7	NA	TGTGCCAGCATGCGGGGCCTCGGGGACTCCTACGAGCAGTACTTC	CASMRGLGDSYEQYF
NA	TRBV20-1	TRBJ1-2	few	TGCAGTGTCCACAGGGCCTCATACTATGGCTACACCTTC	CSVHRASYYGYTF
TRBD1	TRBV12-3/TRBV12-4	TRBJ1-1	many	TGTGCCAGCAGCTACCAGGGGGGTGACACTGAAGCTTTCTTT	CASSYQGGDTEAFF
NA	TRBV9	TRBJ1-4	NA	TGTGCCAGCAGCGTTGGGGGCCGGCTGGCTGAAAAACTGTTTTTT	CASSVGGRLAEKLFF
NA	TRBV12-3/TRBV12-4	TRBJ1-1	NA	TGTGCCAGCATCCCCCGGGCGGGGAACACTGAAGCTTTCTTT	CASIPRAGNTEAFF
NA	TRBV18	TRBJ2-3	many	TGTGCCAGCAGCCCCTCGATCACAGATACGCAGTATTTT	CASSPSITDTQYF
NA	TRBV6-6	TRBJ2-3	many	TGTGCCAGCAGCCTCGTTGGGGCGAGCACAGATACGCAGTATTTT	CASSLVGASTDTQYF
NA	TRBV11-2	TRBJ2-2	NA	TGTGCCTCGATTAGCGTCGGGAACACCGGGGAGCTGTTTTTT	CASISVGNTGELFF
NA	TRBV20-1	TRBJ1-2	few	TGCAGTGCTAGAGATCAGAGGTCGGAAATCTATGGCTACACCTTC	CSARDQRSEIYGYTF
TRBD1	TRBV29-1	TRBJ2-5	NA	TGCAGCGTTGCAGGGGGCGAGGAGACCCAGTACTTC	CSVAGGEETQYF
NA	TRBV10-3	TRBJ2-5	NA	TGTGCCATCAGTGTTGGCTGGGGGAATGAGCAGTACTTC	CAISVGWGNEQYF
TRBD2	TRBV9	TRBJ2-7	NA	TGTGCCAGCAGCGTATCAGCGGGAGCCCTCGAGCAGTACTTC	CASSVSAGALEQYF
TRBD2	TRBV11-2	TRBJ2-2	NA	TGTGCCAGCATCGACCACCCGACTAGCGGGGGAACTGAGAACACCGGGGAGCTGTTTTTT	CASIDHPTSGGTENTGELFF
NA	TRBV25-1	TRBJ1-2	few	TGTGCCAGCAGTGACCCAGGGTCCTATGGCTACACCTTC	CASSDPGSYGYTF
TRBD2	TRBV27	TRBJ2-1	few	TGTGCCAGCAGTTTTTTAGCGGGAGTAGAGGAGCAGTTCTTC	CASSFLAGVEEQFF
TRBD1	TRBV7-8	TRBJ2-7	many	TGTGCCAGCAGCCCCGACAGGGGGCTTCACGAGCAGTACTTC	CASSPDRGLHEQYF
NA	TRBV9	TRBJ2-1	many	TGTGCCAGCAGCGTAGAAGGAAGCGGCTCCTACAATGAGCAGTTCTTC	CASSVEGSGSYNEQFF
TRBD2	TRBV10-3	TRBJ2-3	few	TGTGCCATCAGTGAGTCGCCTAGCGGGGGCACAGATACGCAGTATTTT	CAISESPSGGTDTQYF
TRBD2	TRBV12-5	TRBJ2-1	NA	TGTGCTAGTGGCCCAAGCGGGGGTGTGAATGAGCAGTTCTTC	CASGPSGGVNEQFF
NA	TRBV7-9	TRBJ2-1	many	TGTGCCAGCAGTTCGCGACCGACTAACCGCCAGTTCTTC	CASSSRPTNRQFF
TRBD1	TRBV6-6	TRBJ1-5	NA	TGTGCCAGCAGGGATCGGACAGGAGGTCAGCCCCAGCATTTT	CASRDRTGGQPQHF
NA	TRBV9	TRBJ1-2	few	TGTGCCAGCAGCCTAGAGGTTTCTTGGGGCTATGGCTACACCTTC	CASSLEVSWGYGYTF